This record looks at one T cell receptor (beta chain) sequence and its context. The sample originates from a study of patients and donors after allogeneic stem cell transplantation. TCRdb used MiXCR to reprocess the RT-PCR reads, holding one entry per CDR3 protein. The table lists about 960,000 distinct CDR3 sequences, more than 15% of them singletons. With V trimmed by 4 bases and J by 5 bases, 6 bases remained unmatched. The germline CDR1 and CDR2 sequences are LGHDT and YNNKEL (reference sequence). The CDR3 totals 17 residues. The sequencing input was blood, either unsorted or a sorted T cell fraction (not recorded which). This clonotype was obtained from a human donor who was either an allogeneic HSCT recipient or a stem cell or donor lymphocyte infusion donor (not recorded which). It is not recorded whose cells these are; they may come from a transplant donor. This chain joins TRBV3-1 and TRBJ2-2; 14 bases line up with TRBD2. Here the CDR3 DNA reads TGTGCCAGCAGCCGGACTAGCGGGGGGTCGAGAACCGGGGAGCTGTTTTTT. Amino acid sequence: CASSRTSGGSRTGELFF.